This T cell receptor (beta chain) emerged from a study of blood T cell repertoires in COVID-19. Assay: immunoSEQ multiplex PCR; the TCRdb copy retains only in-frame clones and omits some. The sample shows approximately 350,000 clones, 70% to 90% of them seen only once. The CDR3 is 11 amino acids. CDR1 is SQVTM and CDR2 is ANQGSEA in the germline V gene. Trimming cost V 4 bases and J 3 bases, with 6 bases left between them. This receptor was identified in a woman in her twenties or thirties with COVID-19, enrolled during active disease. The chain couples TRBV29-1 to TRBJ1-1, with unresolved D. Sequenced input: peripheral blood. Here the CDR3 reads CSVGSYTEAFF. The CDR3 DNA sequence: TGCAGCGTTGGTTCTTACACTGAAGCTTTCTTT.